The source of this TCR beta chain is a study of identical twins (dated by TCRdb to about 2016). Looking at the study overall: To test whether fetal clonotypes persist, this study deep-sequenced TCR alpha and beta repertoires from monozygotic twins, from unrelated adults of various ages, and from cord blood. Replicate twin experiments were performed at different times using different library preparation protocols to rule out contamination. General findings and caveats noted by the study authors: In beta out-of-frame sequences, excess twin sharing was weaker, because having fewer shared sequences lowered the signal-to-noise ratio. Because the same donors could not be followed over many years, conclusions were based on cross-sectional statistical analysis. Invariant T cells such as MAIT and iNKT could partly confound zero-insertion analyses, although diverse VJ usage argued against such confounding for most clonotypes. Recombination models systematically underestimated out-of-frame TCR alpha sharing in monozygotic twins but agreed with sharing between unrelated individuals. Out-of-frame TCR alpha sequences shared between twins showed an excess of low generation-probability sequences compared with coincidental sharing between unrelated individuals. Fewer insertions were carried by abundant cord blood beta clonotypes, a similar but weaker trend appeared in young adult naive repertoires, and no such trend appeared in memory repertoires.

From the germline V gene (reference sequence), CDR1 is MNHEY and CDR2 is SMNVEV. The V and J ends are trimmed by 7 bases and 7 bases, leaving 14 bases between them. Taken from cysteine to phenylalanine, the CDR3 has 13 residues. The entry retains the CDR3 DNA only, 39 bases that are in frame from base 1. Every donor in the study was a healthy Caucasian. Three unrelated non-twin adults were also sequenced: a male aged 18 to 30, a male aged 50 to 60 and a female aged 50 to 60. Miltenyi CD45RO+ enrichment and human naive T-cell isolation kits were used to isolate memory (CD45RO+) and naive T cells from PBMC. Libraries were built with 5' RACE. The sequencer listed for this sample is Illumina HiSeq 2000. Template switching introduced a universal primer binding site; the final cDNA contained a unique molecular identifier, enabling accurate counting of TCR cDNA molecules. Specific primers in the conserved constant-segment region were used to synthesize first-strand cDNA for TCR alpha and beta chains. To control for contamination, every cDNA library carried two barcodes: a SMART-Mk sample barcode plus Illumina barcodes. Two successive PCR steps introduced TruSeq adapter sequences along with Illumina sample barcodes. The Illumina HiSeq platform was used with custom primers to sequence TCR alpha and beta cDNA libraries. The paper's data handling went like this. Raw reads were processed with MiGEC to extract unique molecular identifiers, and MiXCR was used to determine CDR3 positions. For each individual, recombination models were inferred using an EM algorithm with the repgenHMM and IGoR tools. The tcR package in R was used for shared clonotype analysis, with sharing normalized by the product of cloneset sizes. To study raw recombination free of thymic and clonal selection effects, out-of-frame nonproductive sequences were analyzed. The public reads were reanalyzed by TCRdb: fastp trimming at Q25, MiXCR alignment, in-frame beta chains only. Under each unique CDR3 protein, matching rows form one entry showing the most common genes and DNA. These V and J calls originate from TCRdb's pipeline instead of the authors' own analysis. Across this sample there are about 690,000 distinct CDR3 sequences, with roughly 6% seen only once. The ten most abundant clones make up approximately 2% of the sample.

This clonotype was seen repeatedly, ten times or more. The specificity of this receptor is unknown. Per-nucleotide qualities are absent, and no much larger clonotype sits a single base away. The sequence came from a man aged 18 to 29 in good health. Sequencing used naive T cells sorted from blood. This specimen's cell subset or site label, per the study, means: cells isolated with a human naive T-cell isolation kit. The chain couples TRBV27 to TRBJ2-1, with no confident D gene call. The DNA sequence is TGTGCCAGCACTTCCCATGGTCGTAATGAGCAGTTCTTC. Its translation is CASTSHGRNEQFF.